The 32 T cell receptor beta chains listed next were all sequenced from one sample in a study of blood T cell repertoires in COVID-19. Sequenced by immunoSEQ multiplex PCR; TCRdb stores in-frame clones only, minus some. This table holds 100,000 or so clones, around 88% found once. The sample taken for sequencing was peripheral blood. Receptor source: a human donor in a cohort sampled during active COVID-19.

This chain connects TRBV5-1 to TRBJ2-7, with D maybe TRBD1 (6 bases). The V end lost 4 bases, the J end lost 2 bases, and 13 bases lay between the germline ends. The CDR3 has 14 amino acids. Germline CDR1 is SGHRS and CDR2 is YFSETQ. DNA for the CDR3: TGCGCCAGCAGCGACCCAGGGGAACCCTACGAGCAGTACTTC. This gives the protein CASSDPGEPYEQYF.

CDR3 residues: CASSSLDNLRLEQYF. CDR3 nucleotides: TGTGCCAGCAGCTCATTAGACAACTTACGTCTCGAGCAGTACTTC. The chain employs TRBV5-6 and TRBJ2-7; D unresolved. Trimming took 3 bases from V and 6 from J, leaving 19 bases between them. Germline CDR1 and CDR2: SGHDT and YYEEEE. The CDR3 loop spans 15 amino acids.

This chain links TRBV7-2 with TRBJ1-1; D is unresolved. The CDR3 extends over 15 amino acids. The germline V and J ends were trimmed by 1 base and 0 bases, with 9 bases remaining between them. The V gene's germline CDR1 is SGHTA and CDR2 FQGNSA. The CDR3 DNA reads as TGTGCCAGCAGCTTAGGAGCAGGCTTGAACACTGAAGCTTTCTTT. It yields the protein CASSLGAGLNTEAFF.

The J gene is TRBJ2-5, the V gene TRBV5-4, with 14 bases matching TRBD2. Trimming took 4 bases from V and 5 from J; bases not matched to a gene: 7. In germline, CDR1 is SGHNT, CDR2 YYREEE (reference sequence). The CDR3 consists of 16 residues. CDR3 in amino acids: CASSPGLAGVRETQYF. CDR3 DNA sequence: TGTGCCAGCAGCCCGGGACTAGCGGGAGTTCGGGAGACCCAGTACTTC.

The V gene is TRBV10-3, the J gene TRBJ2-2; tentative D call: TRBD1 (5 bases). The germline gives CDR1 ENHRY, CDR2 SYGVKD. The CDR3 is made up of 12 amino acids. The V gene lost 6 bases and the J gene lost 5 bases, with 7 bases spanning the gap. Here the CDR3 reads CAIRGVTGELFF. CDR3 nucleotides: TGTGCCATCAGAGGGGTAACCGGGGAGCTGTTTTTT.

The chain carries TRBV6-2 or TRBV6-3 and TRBJ2-5; 11 bases are shared with TRBD2. Germline loops: CDR1 MNHEY, CDR2 SVGEGT. This CDR3 is 17 amino acids long. J gave up 2 bases and V 3 bases, and 8 bases lay outside the gene matches. CDR3 DNA: TGTGCCAGCAGTTATTCTAGCGGGAGGTTCCCTCAAGAGACCCAGTACTTC. Its protein is CASSYSSGRFPQETQYF.

V and J are TRBV5-1 and TRBJ2-5; TRBD1 matches 9 bases. From germline, CDR1 is SGHRS and CDR2 YFSETQ. The CDR3 contains 17 residues. After removal of 3 bases from V and 5 bases from J, the junction contained 14 bases not matched to a gene. The CDR3 bases are TGCGCCAGCAGCTCCACGCCCGCCACAGGGGGCCTGGAGACCCAGTACTTC. It is translated as CASSSTPATGGLETQYF.

V and J are TRBV5-4 and TRBJ2-7, with 7 bases that match TRBD1. Germline V gene data show CDR1 as SGHNT and CDR2 as YYREEE (reference sequence). The CDR3 contains 16 residues. The V segment lost 4 bases and the J segment 6 bases; nucleotides outside the gene matches: 16. The CDR3 region has the DNA TGTGCCAGCAGCCCAAAAGTAGACAGGGCCCTAACCGAGCAGTACTTC. Encoded protein: CASSPKVDRALTEQYF.

This rearrangement joins TRBV19 to TRBJ2-1; TRBD2 aligns across 9 bases. Germline-derived CDR1 and CDR2 are LNHDA and SQIVND (reference sequence). The V gene end was trimmed by 5 bases and the J gene end by 5 bases; junction bases not matched to a gene: 10. The CDR3 consists of 16 residues. Here the CDR3 DNA reads TGTGCCAGTAGTCCTATTGCGGGAGGGCCAGACAATGAGCAGTTCTTC. Translated: CASSPIAGGPDNEQFF.

The chain links TRBV20-1 to TRBJ2-1, with TRBD2 matching 10 bases. CDR3 length: 14 residues. The germline gives CDR1 DFQATT, CDR2 SNEGSKA (reference sequence). Trimming took 3 bases from V and 6 from J; bases not matched to a gene: 5. The CDR3, as DNA: TGCAGTGCTAGTCTTAGCGGGAGGCCCAATGAGCAGTTCTTC. As protein: CSASLSGRPNEQFF.

The CDR3 sequence: CASSLSQGALGNYGYTF. As DNA, the CDR3 is TGTGCCAGCAGCTTATCCCAGGGGGCACTGGGTAACTATGGCTACACCTTC. The V and J genes are TRBV7-9 and TRBJ1-2, with 8 nucleotides matching TRBD1. CDR1 SEHNR and CDR2 FQNEAQ come from the germline V gene (reference sequence). V shed 2 bases and J 1 base; nucleotides not matched to a gene: 9. CDR3 length: 17 amino acids.

The V gene is TRBV29-1, the J gene TRBJ2-1; TRBD1 matches 8 bases. Per germline, CDR1 SQVTM and CDR2 ANQGSEA. The CDR3 extends over 13 amino acids. V trimming: 2 bases; J trimming: 8 bases; junction bases outside the gene matches: 5. The chain's CDR3 is CSVEPGGRDEQFF. The DNA for the CDR3 is TGCAGCGTTGAACCAGGGGGCAGGGATGAGCAGTTCTTC.

The rearrangement links TRBV27 to TRBJ2-3; 8 bases match TRBD1. The CDR3 is 14 amino acids. Per the germline V gene, CDR1 is MNHEY and CDR2 is SMNVEV (reference sequence). Trimming at V came to 6 bases and at J to 2 bases, leaving 4 bases not matched to a gene. DNA for the CDR3: TGTGCCAGCAGCGGACAGGGCTTCACAGATACGCAGTATTTT. Its translation is CASSGQGFTDTQYF.

The chain carries TRBV19 and TRBJ2-3; 7 bases match TRBD1. V gave up 7 bases and J gave up 1 base; unmatched junction bases: 5. The germline V gene encodes CDR1 LNHDA and CDR2 SQIVND (reference sequence). This CDR3 is built from 14 residues. CDR3 region: CASTDRARTDTQYF. CDR3 in DNA: TGTGCCAGTACTGACAGGGCACGCACAGATACGCAGTATTTT.

The rearrangement joins TRBV5-1 to TRBJ2-3; 10 positions agree with TRBD1. Germline CDR1 SGHRS, CDR2 YFSETQ. The CDR3 consists of 15 residues. Trimming cost V 3 bases and J 4 bases; bases outside gene matches: 5. The DNA for the CDR3 is TGCGCCAGCAGCTCAGGGACAGGGGCGGCAGATACGCAGTATTTT. Translation gives CASSSGTGAADTQYF.

The chain joins TRBV5-4 to TRBJ2-5; 9 bases fit TRBD2. The junction had 11 bases not matched to a gene; V was cut back by 4 bases and J by 1 base. Germline values: CDR1 SGHNT, CDR2 YYREEE (reference sequence). This CDR3 contains 17 residues. DNA of the CDR3: TGTGCCAGCAGCAGGGCCCCTAGCGGGACCCTCCAAGAGACCCAGTACTTC. It specifies CASSRAPSGTLQETQYF.

V usage is TRBV14 and J usage is TRBJ2-7, with 8 bases lining up with TRBD2. CDR1 is SGHDN and CDR2 is FVKESK in the germline V gene. Losses at the gene ends were 0 bases for V and 4 bases for J; bases not matched to a gene: 11. The CDR3 contains 17 residues. In DNA form, the CDR3 reads TGTGCCAGCAGCCAAGATAGGTATAGCGGGACGCGATACGAGCAGTACTTC. The encoded protein is CASSQDRYSGTRYEQYF.

This chain joins TRBV6-2 or TRBV6-3 and TRBJ2-3; D remains unclear. The V gene's germline CDR1 is MNHEY and CDR2 SVGEGT. The V end lost 6 bases, the J end lost 2 bases, and 15 bases lay between the germline ends. This CDR3 spans 15 amino acids. CDR3 DNA sequence: TGTGCCAGCAGCCCCGGTACAGTAAACACAGATACGCAGTATTTT. Amino acids: CASSPGTVNTDTQYF.

The table lists this clone with a few counts. CDR3 sequence: CASSYSRTNEKLFF. The CDR3, as DNA: TGTGCCAGCAGTTACAGTCGGACTAATGAAAAACTGTTTTTT. The chain joins TRBV6-5 to TRBJ1-4; D remains ambiguous. The CDR3 covers 14 residues. Germline CDR1 reads MNHEY; CDR2 reads SVGAGI. V lost 2 bases and J 2 bases, leaving 6 bases between the germline ends.

This chain uses TRBV7-8 with TRBJ2-3, with TRBD2 identical over 8 bases. Germline loops: CDR1 SGHVS, CDR2 FQNEAQ. This CDR3 is built from 16 residues. Trimming removed 2 bases from V and 9 bases from J; junction bases left unmatched: 13. In DNA, the CDR3 is TGTGCCAGCAGCTTAAGTCTGGCGGGGGGCCGGGGCACGCAGTATTTT. Its translation is CASSLSLAGGRGTQYF.

V gene TRBV5-8 combines with J gene TRBJ1-1; 9 nucleotides align to TRBD1. The junction had 10 bases not matched to a gene; V was cut back by 4 bases and J by 0 bases. CDR3 length: 17 residues. CDR1 SGHTS and CDR2 YDEGEE come from the germline V gene. CDR3 sequence (DNA): TGTGCCAGCAGCGGGACAGGGAGCTGGGGCATGAACACTGAAGCTTTCTTT. Its translation is CASSGTGSWGMNTEAFF.

The chain employs TRBV19 and TRBJ1-5; the D gene is possibly TRBD1 (6 bases). The CDR3 extends over 16 amino acids. Germline assignment: CDR1 LNHDA and CDR2 SQIVND (reference sequence). V lost 9 bases and J 0 bases, leaving 18 bases between the germline ends. The CDR3 loop reads CASINGRTVSNQPQHF. The CDR3 DNA is TGTGCCAGCATCAACGGAAGGACAGTTAGCAATCAGCCCCAGCATTTT. Using reference TRBV19 and TRBJ1-5 for the parts outside the CDR3, the full variable domain is DGGITQSPKYLFRKEGQNVTLSCEQNLNHDAMYWYRQDPGQGLRLIYYSQIVNDFQKGDIAEGYSVSREKKESFPLTVTSAQKNPTAFYLCASINGRTVSNQPQHFGDGTRLSIL.

This clone was seen more than once but under ten times. The chain employs TRBV27 and TRBJ2-3, with 10 bases that match TRBD2. Trimming took 5 bases from V and 0 from J; bases not matched to a gene: 5. CDR3 length: 16 residues. CDR1 and CDR2 (germline): MNHEY, SMNVEV (reference sequence). DNA for the CDR3: TGTGCCAGCAGTCGGACTAGCGGCGCTAGCACAGATACGCAGTATTTT. Amino acid sequence: CASSRTSGASTDTQYF.

This clone was picked up one time. J is TRBJ1-1 and V is TRBV18; D call uncertain. CDR3 length: 13 amino acids. V gave up 1 base and J gave up 1 base, with 4 bases separating them. Germline values: CDR1 KGHSH, CDR2 LQKENI. CDR3 coding DNA: TGTGCCAGCTCACCACAGCCGAACACTGAAGCTTTCTTT. Protein: CASSPQPNTEAFF.

The chain has TRBV2 and TRBJ1-5, with D maybe TRBD1 (5 bases). V lost 3 bases, J lost 4 bases, and 10 bases lay in between. There are 14 residues in the CDR3. Germline CDR1 SNHLY, CDR2 FYNNEI. The CDR3 reads CASSDRTRNQPQHF. The CDR3, as DNA: TGTGCCAGCAGTGATAGGACAAGGAATCAGCCCCAGCATTTT.

The chain employs TRBV7-9 and TRBJ2-1; 8 bases are a match to TRBD2. Germline CDR1 reads SEHNR; CDR2 reads FQNEAQ (reference sequence). The J segment lost 10 bases and the V segment lost 5 bases, leaving 13 bases of the junction unmatched. This CDR3 has 15 residues. DNA for the CDR3: TGTGCCAGCAGCCCAAGGTGGCTAGCGGGTCACGAGCAGTTCTTC. This codes for CASSPRWLAGHEQFF.

This clone was recorded a few times. The CDR3 DNA reads as TGTGCCAGCTCACTAAGACTAGCGGGAGGGCAAGAGACCCAGTACTTC. This encodes CASSLRLAGGQETQYF. The genes are TRBV18 and TRBJ2-5; 14 positions match TRBD2. Germline V gene lookup returns CDR1 KGHSH and CDR2 LQKENI. V lost 4 bases and J lost 2; bases outside the gene matches: 3. This CDR3 comprises 16 residues.

The count of this clone is one. This chain links TRBV5-5 with TRBJ1-1; TRBD1 agrees at 11 bases. Per germline, CDR1 SGHKS and CDR2 YYEKEE (reference sequence). J was trimmed by 8 bases and V by 4 bases; bases with no gene match: 7. CDR3 length: 14 amino acids. The CDR3: CASSQGQGAIEAFF. CDR3 nucleotides: TGTGCCAGCAGCCAAGGACAGGGGGCCATCGAAGCTTTCTTT.

This clone was recorded once. The V call is TRBV5-1, the J call TRBJ2-4; 10 nucleotides agree with TRBD1. The junction had 20 bases not matched to a gene; V was cut back by 3 bases and J by 8 bases. The germline gives CDR1 SGHRS, CDR2 YFSETQ. This CDR3 has 19 residues. The CDR3 spells CASSSYSGTGVGFGYIQYF. The CDR3 nucleotides are TGCGCCAGCAGCTCGTATTCCGGGACAGGGGTTGGGTTCGGATACATTCAGTACTTC.

This clone came up once. The J gene is TRBJ2-1, the V gene TRBV28; the match to TRBD2 covers 10 bases. Trimming cost V 4 bases and J 10 bases; bases outside gene matches: 22. CDR1 is MDHEN and CDR2 is SYDVKM in the germline V gene. This CDR3 comprises 19 residues. This CDR3 is CASSSPGLVERGGKGEQFF. DNA for the CDR3: TGTGCCAGCAGTTCACCGGGACTAGTGGAGCGGGGGGGGAAAGGAGAGCAGTTCTTC.

V usage is TRBV7-9 and J usage is TRBJ2-3, with TRBD2 matching over 9 bases. The CDR3 is made up of 17 amino acids. V shed 3 bases, J shed 0 bases, and the junction held 7 bases outside the gene matches. From germline, CDR1 is SEHNR and CDR2 FQNEAQ (reference sequence). This chain's CDR3 is CASSFITGTSSTDTQYF. As DNA, the CDR3 is TGTGCCAGCAGCTTTATAACCGGGACTAGCAGCACAGATACGCAGTATTTT.

The chain couples TRBV11-2 to TRBJ2-1, with 8 bases lining up with TRBD2. CDR3 length equals 14 residues. The V segment lost 5 bases and the J segment 9 bases; nucleotides outside the gene matches: 9. Germline assignment: CDR1 SGHAT and CDR2 FQNNGV. The CDR3 coding sequence is TGTGCCAGCAGCCCAGAGCGGGAGAGGAGTGAGCAGTTCTTC. This encodes CASSPERERSEQFF.